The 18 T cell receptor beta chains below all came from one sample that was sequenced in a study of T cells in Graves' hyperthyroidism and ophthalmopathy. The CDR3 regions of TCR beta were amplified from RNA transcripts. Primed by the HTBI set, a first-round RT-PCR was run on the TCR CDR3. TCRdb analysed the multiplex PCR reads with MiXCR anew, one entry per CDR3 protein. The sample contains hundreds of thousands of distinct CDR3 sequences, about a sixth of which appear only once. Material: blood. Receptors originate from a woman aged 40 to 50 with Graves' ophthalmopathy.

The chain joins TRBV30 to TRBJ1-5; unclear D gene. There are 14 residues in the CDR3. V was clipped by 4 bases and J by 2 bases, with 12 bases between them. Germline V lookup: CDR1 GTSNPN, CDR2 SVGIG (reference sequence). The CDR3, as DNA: TGTGCCTGGAACGAGCCCGAAGGCAATCAGCCCCAGCATTTT. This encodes CAWNEPEGNQPQHF. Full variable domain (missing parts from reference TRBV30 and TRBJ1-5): SQTIHQWPATLVQPVGSPLSLECTVEGTSNPNLYWYRQAAGRGLQLLFYSVGIGQISSEVPQNLSASRPQDRQFILSSKKLLLSDSGFYLCAWNEPEGNQPQHFGDGTRLSIL.

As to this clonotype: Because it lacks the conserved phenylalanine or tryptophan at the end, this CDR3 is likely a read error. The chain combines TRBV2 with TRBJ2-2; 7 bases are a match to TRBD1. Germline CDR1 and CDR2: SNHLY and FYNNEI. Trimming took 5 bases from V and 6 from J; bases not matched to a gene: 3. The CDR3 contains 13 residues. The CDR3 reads CASSSQGAGELFL. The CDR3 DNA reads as TGTGCCAGCAGTAGTCAGGGGGCCGGGGAGCTGTTTCTT.

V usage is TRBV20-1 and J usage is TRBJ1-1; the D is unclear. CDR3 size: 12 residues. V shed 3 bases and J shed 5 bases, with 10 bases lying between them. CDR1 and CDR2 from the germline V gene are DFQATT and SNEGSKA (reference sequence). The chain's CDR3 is CSARDGITEAFF. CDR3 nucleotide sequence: TGCAGTGCTAGGGACGGTATAACTGAAGCTTTCTTT.

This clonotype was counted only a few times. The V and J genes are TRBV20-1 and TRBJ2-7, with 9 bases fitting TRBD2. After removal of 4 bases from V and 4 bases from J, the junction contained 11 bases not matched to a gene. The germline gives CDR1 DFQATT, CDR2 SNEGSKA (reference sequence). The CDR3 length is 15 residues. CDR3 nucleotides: TGCAGTGCTAAGGCGGGAGCGGGAGGTTATTACGAGCAGTACTTC. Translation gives CSAKAGAGGYYEQYF.

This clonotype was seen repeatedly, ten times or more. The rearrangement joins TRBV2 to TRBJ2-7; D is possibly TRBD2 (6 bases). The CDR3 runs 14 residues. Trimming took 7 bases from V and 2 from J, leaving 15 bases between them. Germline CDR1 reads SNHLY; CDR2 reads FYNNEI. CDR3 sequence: CASTPGLGAYEQYF. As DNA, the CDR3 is TGTGCCAGCACCCCGGGACTGGGAGCCTACGAGCAGTACTTC.

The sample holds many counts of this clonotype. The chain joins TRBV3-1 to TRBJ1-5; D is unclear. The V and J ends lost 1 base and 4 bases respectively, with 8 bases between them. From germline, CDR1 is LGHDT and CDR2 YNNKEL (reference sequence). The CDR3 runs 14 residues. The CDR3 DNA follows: TGTGCCAGCAGCCAAGGCCCATCAAATCAGCCCCAGCATTTT. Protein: CASSQGPSNQPQHF.

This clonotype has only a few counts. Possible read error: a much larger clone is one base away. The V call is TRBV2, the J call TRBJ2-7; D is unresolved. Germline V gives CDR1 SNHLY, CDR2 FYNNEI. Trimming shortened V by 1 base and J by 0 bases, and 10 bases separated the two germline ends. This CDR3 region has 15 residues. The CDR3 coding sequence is TGTGCCAGCAGTGAAGTGGCTAAACGCTCCTACGAGCAGTACTTC. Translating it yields CASSEVAKRSYEQYF.

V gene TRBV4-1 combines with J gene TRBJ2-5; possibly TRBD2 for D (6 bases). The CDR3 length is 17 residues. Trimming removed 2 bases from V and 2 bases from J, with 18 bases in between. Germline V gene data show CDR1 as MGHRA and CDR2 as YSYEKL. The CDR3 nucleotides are TGCGCCAGCAGCCAAAGACACGGAGGGGACGGGCAAGAGACCCAGTACTTC. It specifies CASSQRHGGDGQETQYF.

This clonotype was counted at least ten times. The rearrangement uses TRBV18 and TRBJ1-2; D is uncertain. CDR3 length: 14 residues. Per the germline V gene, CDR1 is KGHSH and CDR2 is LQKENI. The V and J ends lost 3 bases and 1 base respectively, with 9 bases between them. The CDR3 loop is CASSPGRFNYGYTF. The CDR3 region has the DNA TGTGCCAGCTCACCTGGCAGGTTTAACTATGGCTACACCTTC.

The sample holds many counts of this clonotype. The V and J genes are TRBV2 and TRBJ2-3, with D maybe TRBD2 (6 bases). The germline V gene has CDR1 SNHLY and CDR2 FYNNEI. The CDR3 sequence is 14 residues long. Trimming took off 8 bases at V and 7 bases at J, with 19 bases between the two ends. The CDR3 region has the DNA TGTGCCAGCGGGTCCGGGACTCCACCTTATACGCAGTATTTT. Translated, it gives CASGSGTPPYTQYF.

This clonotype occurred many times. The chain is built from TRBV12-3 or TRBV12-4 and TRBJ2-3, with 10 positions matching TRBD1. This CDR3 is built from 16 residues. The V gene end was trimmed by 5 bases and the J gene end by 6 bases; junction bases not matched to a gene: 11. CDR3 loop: CASSPLGTGAYDTQYF. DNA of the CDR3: TGTGCCAGCAGTCCTTTAGGGACAGGGGCGTACGATACGCAGTATTTT.

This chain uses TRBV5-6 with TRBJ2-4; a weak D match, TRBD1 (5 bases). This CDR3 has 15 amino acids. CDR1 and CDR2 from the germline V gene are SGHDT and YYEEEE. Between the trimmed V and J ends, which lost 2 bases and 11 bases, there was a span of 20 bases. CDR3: CASSFYSEIDSFQYF. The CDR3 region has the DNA TGTGCCAGCAGCTTCTATTCGGAAATAGACAGCTTTCAGTACTTC.

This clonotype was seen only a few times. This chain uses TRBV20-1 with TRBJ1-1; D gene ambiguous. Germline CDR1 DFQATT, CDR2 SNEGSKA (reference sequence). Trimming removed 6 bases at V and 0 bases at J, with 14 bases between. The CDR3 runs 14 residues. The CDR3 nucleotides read TGCAGTGCACCCCGTCGAGACCTGAACACTGAAGCTTTCTTT. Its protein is CSAPRRDLNTEAFF.

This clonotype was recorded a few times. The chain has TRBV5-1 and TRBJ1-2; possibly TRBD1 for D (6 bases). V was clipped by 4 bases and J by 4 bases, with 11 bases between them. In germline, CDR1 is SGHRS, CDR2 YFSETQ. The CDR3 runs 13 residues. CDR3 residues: CASSRGQTYGYTF. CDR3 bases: TGCGCCAGCAGCCGGGGACAAACCTATGGCTACACCTTC.

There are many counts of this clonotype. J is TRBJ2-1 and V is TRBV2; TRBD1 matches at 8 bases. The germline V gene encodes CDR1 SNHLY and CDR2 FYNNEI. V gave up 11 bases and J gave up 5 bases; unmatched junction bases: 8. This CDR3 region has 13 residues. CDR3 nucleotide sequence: TGTGCCGGAGGACAGGGTTGGAACAATGAGCAGTTCTTC. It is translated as CAGGQGWNNEQFF.

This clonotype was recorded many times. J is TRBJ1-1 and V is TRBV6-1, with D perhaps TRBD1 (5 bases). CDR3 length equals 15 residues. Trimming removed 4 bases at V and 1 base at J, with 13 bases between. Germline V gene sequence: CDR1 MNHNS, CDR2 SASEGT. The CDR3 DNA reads TGTGCCAGCAGTGTCCCGGGACTGGGGAACACTGAAGCTTTCTTT. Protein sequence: CASSVPGLGNTEAFF.

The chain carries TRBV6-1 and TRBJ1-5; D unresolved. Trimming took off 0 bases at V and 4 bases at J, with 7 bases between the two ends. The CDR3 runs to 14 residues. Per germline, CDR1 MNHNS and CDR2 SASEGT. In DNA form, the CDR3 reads TGTGCCAGCAGTGAAGCGGGGTTGAATCAGCCCCAGCATTTT. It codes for CASSEAGLNQPQHF.

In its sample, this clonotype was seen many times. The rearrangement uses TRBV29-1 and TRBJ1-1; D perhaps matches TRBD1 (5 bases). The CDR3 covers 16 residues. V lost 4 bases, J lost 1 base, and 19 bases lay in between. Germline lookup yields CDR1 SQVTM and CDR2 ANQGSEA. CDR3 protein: CSVATYPGLSNTEAFF. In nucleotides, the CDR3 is TGCAGCGTTGCCACCTACCCGGGACTCTCGAACACTGAAGCTTTCTTT. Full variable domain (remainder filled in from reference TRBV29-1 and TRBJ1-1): SAVISQKPSRDICQRGTSLTIQCQVDSQVTMMFWYRQQPGQSLTLIATANQGSEATYESGFVIDKFPISRPNLTFSTLTVSNMSPEDSSIYLCSVATYPGLSNTEAFFGQGTRLTVV.